A selection of T cell receptor beta chains follows, all from one sample in a study of blood T cell repertoires in COVID-19. TCRdb's copy holds only in-frame clones and misses some; the assay was immunoSEQ multiplex PCR. The top ten hold 30% to 40% of the sample, which has 30,000 to 40,000 clones, 88% seen once. Sequenced material: peripheral blood. The source is a man between 65 and 85 years old with active COVID-19. The CDR3 runs from the conserved cysteine through the conserved F or W. D genes are given only for firm matches. A row's size may be missing; if present it is once, few, many or a size class.

V	size	D	J	DNA	CDR3
TRBV18	NA	TRBD1	TRBJ1-2	TGTGCCAGCTCACCCTCGGGACAGAAAGGCTACACCTTC	CASSPSGQKGYTF
TRBV5-4	many	TRBD1	TRBJ2-1	TGTGCCAGCCGGGACAGGGATCGCAATGAGCAGTTCTTC	CASRDRDRNEQFF
TRBV9	NA	TRBD2	TRBJ2-5	TGTGCCAGCAGCGTAGTTCCAGCGGGGGGCGGAGAGACCCAGTACTTC	CASSVVPAGGGETQYF
TRBV19	NA	TRBD1	TRBJ1-4	TGTGCCAGTAGTATCGCCGACAGGGCGGGTGAAAAACTGTTTTTT	CASSIADRAGEKLFF
TRBV7-2	NA	TRBD2	TRBJ2-3	TGTGCCAGCAGCTTCAGCGGGGGGGGCCCCAGGGAAACGCAGTATTTT	CASSFSGGGPRETQYF
TRBV28	NA	NA	TRBJ2-1	TGTGCCAGCATCCTCACAGGGAAAGGGGAGCAGTTCTTC	CASILTGKGEQFF
TRBV28	NA	TRBD2	TRBJ2-7	TGTGCCAGCAGTCGTAGCGGGAGAAGGTCCTACGAGCAGTACTTC	CASSRSGRRSYEQYF
TRBV27	NA	NA	TRBJ1-4	TGTGCCAGCACCCGGGTAGGGGGTGAAAAACTGTTTTTT	CASTRVGGEKLFF
TRBV7-9	NA	NA	TRBJ1-6	TGTGCCAGCAGCACGGGGGATGGAAGCTCCTATAATTCACCCCTCCACTTT	CASSTGDGSSYNSPLHF
TRBV7-8	NA	NA	TRBJ1-3	TGTGCCAGCAGCTTAGGGGGCACCAGAAACACCATATATTTT	CASSLGGTRNTIYF
TRBV30	NA	TRBD2	TRBJ2-7	TGTGCCTGGAGCCTGGGGGGGCGGGGGGCCGAGCAGTACTTC	CAWSLGGRGAEQYF
TRBV3-1/TRBV3-2	NA	NA	TRBJ2-1	TGTGCCAGCAGCGCCCAGTGGGTAGGGGTGTACAATGAGCAGTTCTTC	CASSAQWVGVYNEQFF
TRBV4-1	once	TRBD1	TRBJ1-2	TGCGCCAGCAGCCAAACAGGGGTAGTCTATGGCTACACCTTC	CASSQTGVVYGYTF
TRBV7-6	NA	TRBD2	TRBJ2-3	TGTGCCAGCAGCTTAATGAGCGGGGGCACAGATACGCAGTATTTT	CASSLMSGGTDTQYF
TRBV7-9	NA	TRBD2	TRBJ2-1	TGTGCCAGCAGCCCCCAGACTAGCGGGGGAATCGATGAGCAGTTCTTC	CASSPQTSGGIDEQFF
TRBV5-1	NA	NA	TRBJ2-7	TGCGCCAGCAGCTTGACAGGGTTTGAGCAGTACTTC	CASSLTGFEQYF
TRBV6-2/TRBV6-3	NA	TRBD1	TRBJ2-1	TGTGCCAGCAGTTCCGTTGGACAGGGGTACAATGAGCAGTTCTTC	CASSSVGQGYNEQFF
TRBV11-3	NA	NA	TRBJ2-3	TGTGCCAGCAGCCTAGGCGAGCTCACAGATACGCAGTATTTT	CASSLGELTDTQYF
TRBV7-3	NA	TRBD1	TRBJ1-1	TGTGCCAGCAGCTTAATCAGGGGGGTGGTGAACACTGAAGCTTTCTTT	CASSLIRGVVNTEAFF
TRBV30	NA	NA	TRBJ2-5	TGTGCCTGGAGTGTTGGGACAATAGAGACCCAGTACTTC	CAWSVGTIETQYF
TRBV5-4	few	TRBD1	TRBJ1-6	TGTGCCAGCAGCTCACCGACAGGGAAGGATTCACCCCTCCACTTT	CASSSPTGKDSPLHF
TRBV4-2	NA	NA	TRBJ2-1	TGTGCCAGCAGCCAAAGACCCGGGACTCCTTCCCCTTACAATGAGCAGTTCTTC	CASSQRPGTPSPYNEQFF
TRBV4-3	NA	NA	TRBJ2-6	TGCGCCAGCAGCATCACAGGGTCTGGGGCCAACGTCCTGACTTTC	CASSITGSGANVLTF
TRBV2	NA	TRBD2	TRBJ2-7	TGTGCCAGCAGAGAAAGGGGACTAGGAAGCTACGAGCAGTACTTC	CASRERGLGSYEQYF
TRBV6-5	NA	TRBD1	TRBJ2-2	TGTGCCAGCAGTTCCGGGACAGGGGTCGCCGGGGAGCTGTTTTTT	CASSSGTGVAGELFF
TRBV5-1	NA	NA	TRBJ1-1	TGCGCCAGCAGCTCATACGCGGGAGGGAACACTGAAGCTTTCTTT	CASSSYAGGNTEAFF
TRBV7-9	once	TRBD2	TRBJ2-5	TGTGCCAGCAGCTGGGGACTAGCGGGGGGCACCAGGGTGGAGACCCAGTACTTC	CASSWGLAGGTRVETQYF
TRBV5-1	NA	NA	TRBJ2-7	TGCGCCAGCAGCCTAGCCGGACAGCGGATTAAGTACTTC	CASSLAGQRIKYF
TRBV12-3/TRBV12-4	once	NA	TRBJ2-3	TGTGCCAGCAGTTTACCCGCAGATACGCAGTATTTT	CASSLPADTQYF
TRBV6-5	NA	TRBD1	TRBJ1-1	TGTGCCAGCAGGGGTGGACAGGGGTCGGGCACTGAAGCTTTCTTT	CASRGGQGSGTEAFF
TRBV14	NA	TRBD1	TRBJ1-2	TGTGCCAGCAGCGCCCGGGACAGGGGGCCTTATGGCTACACCTTC	CASSARDRGPYGYTF
TRBV6-6	NA	TRBD1	TRBJ1-3	TGTGCCAGCAGTTACCCCAGGGGGTCTGGAAACACCATATATTTT	CASSYPRGSGNTIYF
TRBV28	NA	NA	TRBJ1-4	TGTGCCAGCAGTTCGCTGCGGGAACCTAATGAAAAACTGTTTTTT	CASSSLREPNEKLFF
TRBV7-3	NA	TRBD1	TRBJ2-7	TGTGCCAGCAGCCTGGACAGGGTAGGGCCCTACGAGCAGTACTTC	CASSLDRVGPYEQYF
TRBV2	once	NA	TRBJ1-2	TGTGCCAGCAGTGGAAATTGGCAGGGAGGCTATGGCTACACCTTC	CASSGNWQGGYGYTF
TRBV19	NA	NA	TRBJ1-6	TGTGCCAGTAGCAGGACAGAGAGTAATTCACCCCTCCACTTT	CASSRTESNSPLHF
TRBV7-2	once	NA	TRBJ2-6	TGTGCCAGCAGCTTAGGGCGGTCCGGGGCCAACGTCCTGACTTTC	CASSLGRSGANVLTF
TRBV7-9	NA	TRBD2	TRBJ2-3	TGTGCCAGCAGCCAGCGGGGTACCACAGATACGCAGTATTTT	CASSQRGTTDTQYF
TRBV28	few	NA	TRBJ1-4	TGTGCCAGCAGGCCAAGCAGGGCAACTAATGAAAAACTGTTTTTT	CASRPSRATNEKLFF
TRBV6-5	NA	NA	TRBJ1-1	TGTGCCAGCAGTTACACGGGGGGGGGTTCCGGTGAAGCTTTCTTT	CASSYTGGGSGEAFF
TRBV28	NA	NA	TRBJ1-4	TGTGCCAGCAGTTCGGGACTTAATGAAAAACTGTTTTTT	CASSSGLNEKLFF
TRBV9	NA	TRBD2	TRBJ2-1	TGTGCCAGCAGCGCGGGACTAGCGGGACCCAATGAGCAGTTCTTC	CASSAGLAGPNEQFF
TRBV18	NA	TRBD2	TRBJ2-5	TGTGCCAGCTCACCAGTTGTGGCTAGCGGGGTCCTCCAAGAGACCCAGTACTTC	CASSPVVASGVLQETQYF
TRBV28	NA	NA	TRBJ2-1	TGTGCCAGCAGGAGCTACAATGAGCAGTTCTTC	CASRSYNEQFF
TRBV2	NA	TRBD1	TRBJ2-1	TGTGCCAGCAGGGCGGACAGGGGAATTAACAATGAGCAGTTCTTC	CASRADRGINNEQFF
TRBV24-1	NA	TRBD2	TRBJ2-3	TGTGCCACCAGGGGTAGCGGGAGAGATACGCAGTATTTT	CATRGSGRDTQYF
TRBV15	NA	NA	TRBJ1-1	TGTGCCACCAGCGCCCGGGAGGGCTACACTGAAGCTTTCTTT	CATSAREGYTEAFF